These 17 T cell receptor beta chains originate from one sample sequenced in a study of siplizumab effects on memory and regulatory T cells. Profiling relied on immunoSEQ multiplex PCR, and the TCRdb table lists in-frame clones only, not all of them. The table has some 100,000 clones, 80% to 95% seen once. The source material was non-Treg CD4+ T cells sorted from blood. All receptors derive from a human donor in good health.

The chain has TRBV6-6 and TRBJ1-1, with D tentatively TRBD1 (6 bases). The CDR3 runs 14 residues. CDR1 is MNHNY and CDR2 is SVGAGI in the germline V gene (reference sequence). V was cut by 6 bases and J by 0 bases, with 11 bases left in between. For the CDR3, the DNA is TGTGCCAGCAGCAGGGACACGATGAACACTGAAGCTTTCTTT. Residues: CASSRDTMNTEAFF.

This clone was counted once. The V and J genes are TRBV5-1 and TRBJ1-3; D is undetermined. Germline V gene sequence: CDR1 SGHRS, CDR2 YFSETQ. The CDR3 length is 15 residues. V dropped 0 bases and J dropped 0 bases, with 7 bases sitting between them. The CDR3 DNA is TGCGCCAGCAGCTTGGCAGAAGTCTCTGGAAACACCATATATTTT. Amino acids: CASSLAEVSGNTIYF.

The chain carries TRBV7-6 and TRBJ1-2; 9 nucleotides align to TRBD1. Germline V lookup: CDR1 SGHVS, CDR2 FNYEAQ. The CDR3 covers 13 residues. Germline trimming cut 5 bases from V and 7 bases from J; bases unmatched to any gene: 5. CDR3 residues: CASSPGQGFGYTF. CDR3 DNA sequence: TGTGCCAGCAGCCCCGGACAGGGGTTTGGCTACACCTTC.

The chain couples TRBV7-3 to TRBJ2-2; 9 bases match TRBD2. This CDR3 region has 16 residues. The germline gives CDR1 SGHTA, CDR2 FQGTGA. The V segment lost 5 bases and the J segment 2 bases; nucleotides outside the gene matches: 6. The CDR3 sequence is CASSPRGGANTGELFF. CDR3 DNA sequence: TGTGCCAGCAGCCCCCGCGGGGGGGCCAACACCGGGGAGCTGTTTTTT.

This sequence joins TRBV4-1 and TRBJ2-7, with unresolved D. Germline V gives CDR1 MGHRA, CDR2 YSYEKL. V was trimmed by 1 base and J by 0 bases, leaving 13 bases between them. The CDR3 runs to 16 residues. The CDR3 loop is CASSQVIWQVSYEQYF. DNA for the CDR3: TGCGCCAGCAGCCAAGTTATTTGGCAGGTCTCCTACGAGCAGTACTTC.

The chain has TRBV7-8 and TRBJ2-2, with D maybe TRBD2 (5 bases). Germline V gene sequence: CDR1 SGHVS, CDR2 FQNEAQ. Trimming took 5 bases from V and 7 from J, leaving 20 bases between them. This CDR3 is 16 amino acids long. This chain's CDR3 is CASSASSVGANGELFF. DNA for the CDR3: TGTGCCAGCAGCGCCTCGTCGGTGGGAGCTAACGGGGAGCTGTTTTTT.

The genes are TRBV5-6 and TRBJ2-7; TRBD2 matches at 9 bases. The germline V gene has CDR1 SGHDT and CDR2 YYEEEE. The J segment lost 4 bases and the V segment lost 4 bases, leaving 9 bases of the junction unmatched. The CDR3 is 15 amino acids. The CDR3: CASSTFSGGLYEQYF. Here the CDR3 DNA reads TGTGCCAGCAGCACCTTTAGCGGGGGATTGTACGAGCAGTACTTC.

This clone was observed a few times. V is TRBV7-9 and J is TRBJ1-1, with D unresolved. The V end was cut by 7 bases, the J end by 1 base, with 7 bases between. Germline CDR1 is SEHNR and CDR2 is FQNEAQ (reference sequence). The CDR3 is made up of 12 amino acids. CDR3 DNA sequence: TGTGCCAGCACGATTGGGAACACTGAAGCTTTCTTT. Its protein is CASTIGNTEAFF. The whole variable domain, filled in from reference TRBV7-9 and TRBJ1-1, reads DTGVSQNPRHKITKRGQNVTFRCDPISEHNRLYWYRQTLGQGPEFLTYFQNEAQLEKSRLLSDRFSAERPKGSFSTLEIQRTEQGDSAMYLCASTIGNTEAFFGQGTRLTVV.

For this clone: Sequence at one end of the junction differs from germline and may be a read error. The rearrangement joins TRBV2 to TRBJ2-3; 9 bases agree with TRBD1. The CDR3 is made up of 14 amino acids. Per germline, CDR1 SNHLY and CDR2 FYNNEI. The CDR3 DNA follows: TGTGTCAGCACCCGGGACAGGGGCACAGATACGCAGTATTTT. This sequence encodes CVSTRDRGTDTQYF.

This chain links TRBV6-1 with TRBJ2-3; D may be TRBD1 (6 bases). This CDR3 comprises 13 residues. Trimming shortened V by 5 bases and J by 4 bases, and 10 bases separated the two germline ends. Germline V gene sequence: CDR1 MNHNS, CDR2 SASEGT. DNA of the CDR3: TGTGCCAGCAGTCGACAGGTGGCAGATACGCAGTATTTT. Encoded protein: CASSRQVADTQYF.

Here the CDR3 reads CASSSRGGEKLFF. CDR3 DNA: TGTGCCAGCAGCTCGCGTGGCGGTGAAAAACTGTTTTTT. V usage is TRBV9 and J usage is TRBJ1-4, with D hard to call. Trimming left V 4 bases short and J 7 bases short, with 11 bases between. The CDR3 spans 13 residues. Germline CDR1 SGDLS, CDR2 YYNGEE.

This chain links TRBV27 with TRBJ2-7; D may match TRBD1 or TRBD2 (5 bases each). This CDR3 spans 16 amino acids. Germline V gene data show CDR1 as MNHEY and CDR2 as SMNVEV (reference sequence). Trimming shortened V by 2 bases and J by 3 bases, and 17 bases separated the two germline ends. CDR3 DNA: TGTGCCAGCAGTTTAGTGGGGGTCCTTGGCGGCTACGAGCAGTACTTC. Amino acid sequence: CASSLVGVLGGYEQYF.

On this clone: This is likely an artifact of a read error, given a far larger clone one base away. Here the CDR3 DNA reads TGCGCCAGCAGCTCCGCGGGAGCTAACTATGGCTACACCTTC. Encoded protein: CASSSAGANYGYTF. The V call is TRBV5-1, the J call TRBJ1-2, with D unresolved. V was shortened by 3 bases and J by 0 bases, with 9 bases between the two germline ends. CDR3 length equals 14 residues. Germline V gene lookup returns CDR1 SGHRS and CDR2 YFSETQ.

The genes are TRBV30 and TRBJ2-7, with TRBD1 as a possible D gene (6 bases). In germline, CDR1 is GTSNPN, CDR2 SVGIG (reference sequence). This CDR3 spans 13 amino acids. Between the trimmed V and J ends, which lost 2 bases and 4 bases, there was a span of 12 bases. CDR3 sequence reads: CAWSLEQGYEQYF. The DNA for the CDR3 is TGTGCCTGGAGTTTGGAACAGGGATACGAGCAGTACTTC.

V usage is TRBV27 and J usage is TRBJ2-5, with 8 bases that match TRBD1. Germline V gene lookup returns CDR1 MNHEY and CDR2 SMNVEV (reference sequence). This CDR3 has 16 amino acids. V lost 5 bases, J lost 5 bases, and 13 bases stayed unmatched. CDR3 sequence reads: CASSPQQGALVETQYF. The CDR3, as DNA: TGTGCCAGCAGTCCACAGCAGGGGGCTCTTGTGGAGACCCAGTACTTC.

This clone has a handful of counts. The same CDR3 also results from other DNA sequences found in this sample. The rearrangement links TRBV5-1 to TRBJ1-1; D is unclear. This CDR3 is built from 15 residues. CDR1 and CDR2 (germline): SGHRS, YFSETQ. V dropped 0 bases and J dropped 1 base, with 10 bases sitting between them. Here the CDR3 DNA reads TGCGCCAGCAGCTTGGATGGGGTAACGAACACTGAAGCTTTCTTT. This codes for CASSLDGVTNTEAFF.

As DNA, the CDR3 is TGCGCCAGCAGTGAGAGCGGCTATGGCTACACCTTC. This gives the protein CASSESGYGYTF. V and J are TRBV10-2 and TRBJ1-2; D is ambiguous. CDR1 is WSHSY, CDR2 SAAADI, per germline. The CDR3 consists of 12 residues. Trimming left V 2 bases short and J 4 bases short, with 5 bases between.